This passage covers 7 T cell receptor beta chains from one sample sequenced in a study of T cell changes during pregnancy in multiple sclerosis. Profiled with immunoSEQ multiplex PCR; TCRdb holds only in-frame clones, not every one. Found here are tens of thousands of clones, 80% to 95% of them singletons; the top ten hold 0.75% to 0.95%. The sequencing used peripheral blood, collected in the first trimester of pregnancy. The receptor set was obtained from a female donor with multiple sclerosis, enrolled in a pregnancy study.

The chain has TRBV11-3 and TRBJ2-1, with D hard to call. The CDR3 length is 14 residues. V lost 5 bases and J 7 bases, leaving 15 bases between the germline ends. Germline values: CDR1 SGHNT, CDR2 YENEEA. The CDR3 bases are TGTGCCAGCAGCCCTTCTAGACTCTCTAATGAGCAGTTCTTC. Translating gives CASSPSRLSNEQFF.

On this clone itself: Within the sample, other DNA sequences also encode this same CDR3. The J gene is TRBJ1-1, the V gene TRBV9; unclear D gene. In germline, CDR1 is SGDLS, CDR2 YYNGEE. V lost 1 base, J lost 1 base, and 5 bases lay in between. The CDR3 totals 13 residues. This CDR3 is CASSVTGNTEAFF. The DNA for the CDR3 is TGTGCCAGCAGCGTAACCGGGAACACTGAAGCTTTCTTT.

The V and J genes are TRBV7-8 and TRBJ1-1; maybe TRBD1 (5 bases). The CDR3 is 14 amino acids. Germline CDR1 is SGHVS and CDR2 is FQNEAQ. Trimming cost V 1 base and J 0 bases, with 6 bases left between them. Here the CDR3 DNA reads TGTGCCAGCAGCTTAGGACAGTTGAACACTGAAGCTTTCTTT. Translating gives CASSLGQLNTEAFF.

The chain combines TRBV7-2 with TRBJ2-5; a possible D gene is TRBD2 (6 bases). The germline V gene has CDR1 SGHTA and CDR2 FQGNSA. V was shortened by 0 bases and J by 4 bases, with 9 bases between the two germline ends. This CDR3 has 14 residues. CDR3 sequence: CASSLAAGRETQYF. The DNA of the CDR3 is TGTGCCAGCAGCTTAGCGGCGGGGAGAGAGACCCAGTACTTC.

CDR3 residues: CASSPIRTSGSTDTQYF. As DNA, the CDR3 is TGTGCCAGCAGCCCCATAAGGACTAGCGGTAGCACAGATACGCAGTATTTT. The chain combines TRBV14 with TRBJ2-3; 10 nucleotides align to TRBD2. V was clipped by 4 bases and J by 0 bases; unmatched bases: 7. This CDR3 region has 17 residues. The germline CDR1 and CDR2 sequences are SGHDN and FVKESK.

The chain carries TRBV9 and TRBJ2-3, with TRBD2 identical over 7 bases. This CDR3 contains 15 residues. V lost 3 bases, J lost 1 base, and 5 bases stayed unmatched. Germline CDR1 reads SGDLS; CDR2 reads YYNGEE. The CDR3 region has the DNA TGTGCCAGCAGCGCATCTAGCGGTGGCACAGATACGCAGTATTTT. Its protein is CASSASSGGTDTQYF.

This clone was detected only once. The gene calls are TRBV28 and TRBJ1-2; D call uncertain. Germline-derived CDR1 and CDR2 are MDHEN and SYDVKM. This CDR3 is built from 15 residues. Trimming removed 7 bases at V and 5 bases at J, with 20 bases between. Here the CDR3 DNA reads TGTGCCAGCAAAGCCCACGAGCGGGGATGGTATGGCTACACCTTC. Translated: CASKAHERGWYGYTF.